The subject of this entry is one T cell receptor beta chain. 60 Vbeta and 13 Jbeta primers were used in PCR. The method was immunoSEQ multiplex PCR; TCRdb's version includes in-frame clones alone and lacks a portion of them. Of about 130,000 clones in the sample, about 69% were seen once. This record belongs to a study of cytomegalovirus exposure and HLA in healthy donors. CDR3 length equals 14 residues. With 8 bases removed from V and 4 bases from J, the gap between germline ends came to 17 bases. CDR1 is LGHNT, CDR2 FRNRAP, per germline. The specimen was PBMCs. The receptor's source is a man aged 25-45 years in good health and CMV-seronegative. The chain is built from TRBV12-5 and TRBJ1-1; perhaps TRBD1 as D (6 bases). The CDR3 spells CASSTKGDLTEAFF. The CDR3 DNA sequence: TGTGCTAGTTCCACCAAGGGGGATCTCACTGAAGCTTTCTTT.